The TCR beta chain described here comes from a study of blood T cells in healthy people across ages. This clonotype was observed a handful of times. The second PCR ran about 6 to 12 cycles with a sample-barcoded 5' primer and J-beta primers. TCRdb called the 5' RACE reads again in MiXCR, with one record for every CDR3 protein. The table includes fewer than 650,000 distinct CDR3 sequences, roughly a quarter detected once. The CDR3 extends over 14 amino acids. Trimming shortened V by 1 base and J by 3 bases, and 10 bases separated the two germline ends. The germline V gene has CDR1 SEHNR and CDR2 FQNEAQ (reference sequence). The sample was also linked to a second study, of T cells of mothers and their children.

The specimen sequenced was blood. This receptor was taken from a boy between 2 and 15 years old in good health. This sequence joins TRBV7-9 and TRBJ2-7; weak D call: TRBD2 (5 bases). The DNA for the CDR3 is TGTGCCAGCAGCTTAGGGACTGACTTCTACGAGCAGTACTTC. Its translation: CASSLGTDFYEQYF.